This TCR beta chain was documented in a study of CXCR3-negative and CXCR3-positive naive CD8 T cells. Study-level findings and limits: Cryopreservation partially lowered CXCR3 expression, so most assays used fresh PBMCs.

Researchers prepared the TRB cDNA libraries using 5' RACE with UMI labels. TCRdb reanalyzed the 5' RACE reads and collapses them to one entry per CDR3 protein, without DNA. In all, the sample yields 100,000 to 150,000 distinct CDR3 sequences. From germline, CDR1 is MNHEY and CDR2 SMNVEV (reference sequence). The CDR3 has 14 amino acids. Notes on this clonotype: Its antigen is currently unknown.

Naive CD8+ T cells displayed a CD45RO-CCR7+CD27+CD95- phenotype. Sequencing used naive CXCR3- CD8+ T cells from blood. Subset described: CD45RO-CCR7+CD27+CD95- naive CD8+ T cells lacking CXCR3 (TNR3-). J is TRBJ1-2 and V is TRBV27. This TCR was recovered from a human donor in good health. Some clones in this sample may be carry-over from other donors' samples. The CDR3 loop is CASRPTGLLYGYTF.